The sequence of this TCR beta chain was determined in a study of control samples from healthy donors and cancer patients. This clone was detected once. Sequencing was performed with immunoSEQ multiplex PCR; in TCRdb, only in-frame clones are kept and a portion is missing. The sample includes over 120,000 clones, more than 85% of them seen just once. Trimming cost V 2 bases and J 2 bases, with 6 bases left between them. CDR1 is SEHNR and CDR2 is FQNEAQ in the germline V gene (reference sequence). The length of the CDR3 is 13 residues. The V and J genes are TRBV7-9 and TRBJ1-2; D unresolved. This receptor was identified in a man aged 25-45 years in good health. The sample comprised blood. For the CDR3, the DNA is TGTGCCAGCAGCTTAATAAGCAACTATGGCTACACCTTC. Its protein product is CASSLISNYGYTF.